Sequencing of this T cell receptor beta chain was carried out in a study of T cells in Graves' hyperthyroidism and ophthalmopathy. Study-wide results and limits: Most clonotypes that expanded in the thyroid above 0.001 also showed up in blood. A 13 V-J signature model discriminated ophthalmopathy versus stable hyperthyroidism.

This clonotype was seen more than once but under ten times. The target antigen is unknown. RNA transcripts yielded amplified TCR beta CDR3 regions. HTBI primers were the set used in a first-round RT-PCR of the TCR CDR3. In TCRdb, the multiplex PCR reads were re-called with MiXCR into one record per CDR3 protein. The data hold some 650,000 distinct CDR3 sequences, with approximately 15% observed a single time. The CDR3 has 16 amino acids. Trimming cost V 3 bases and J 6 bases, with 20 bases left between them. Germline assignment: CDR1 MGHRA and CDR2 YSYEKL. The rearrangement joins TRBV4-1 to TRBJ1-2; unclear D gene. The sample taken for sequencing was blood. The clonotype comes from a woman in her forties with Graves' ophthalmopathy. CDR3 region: CASSQPSRGSIDGYTF. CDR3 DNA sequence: TGCGCCAGCAGCCAGCCCTCGCGAGGGAGTATTGATGGCTACACCTTC.